This T cell receptor beta chain was sequenced in a study of blood T cell repertoires in COVID-19 (dated by TCRdb to 2020 to 2022). For context, the study as a whole: Samples from collaborators originated in the United States, Italy and Spain and spanned both the acute and convalescent phases of COVID-19. The material from the prospective study consisted of cDNA or gDNA derived from T cells, B-cell-depleted T cells, or PBMCs. The dataset comprised deeply sampled blood TCRbeta repertoires from subjects exposed to, actively infected with, or recovered from COVID-19. A freely available public database, intended as a resource for researchers studying the immune response to SARS-CoV-2, is where the repertoires were released. Samples were obtained from the ongoing ImmuneRACE study (first 160 participants) and from some 1,200 subjects provided by 6 global collaborators. The sample metadata nearly always contained a de-identified subject ID, COVID-19 status, age in years and sex. Where available, HLA class I and class II types were taken from metadata supplied by the sample provider and were not determined by assay-based typing. The paper's findings and limits, for the study overall: Clinical and demographic metadata were provided uncurated, with the amount varying by source and participant.

According to the germline V gene (reference sequence), CDR1 reads LNHDA and CDR2 reads SQIVND. The CDR3 numbers 16 residues from cysteine through phenylalanine. Solely the CDR3 DNA is kept, with 48 bases framed from the first base. The trim is 5 bases for V and 0 bases for J, with a gap of 14 bases between the germline ends. The immunoSEQ Assay, a bias-controlled multiplex PCR, was used to amplify TCRbeta CDR3 regions from genomic DNA. Per the source publication's procedure: The number of nucleated cells in each sample was estimated by amplification of reference gene primers within the assay. To quantify the absolute abundance of each unique TCRbeta CDR3 rearrangement, sequence reads were collapsed and filtered. Productive Simpson clonality was computed per sample as the square root of Simpson's diversity index over productive rearrangements. What TCRdb holds here is the immuneACCESS table cut down to in-frame rearrangements. Part of the clones is not present; checked against another copy, under half of the missing clones reflect an unresolved V gene, and the others are unexplained. Clone size and V and J calls were adopted from that table, with D and trimming inferred from the DNA. Here the sample has 85,000 to 110,000 clones; approximately 89% occur a single time. Of the sample, 15% to 20% falls within the top ten clones.

Collaborating institutions collected whole blood in K2EDTA tubes following their own protocols. For TCRbeta analysis, collaborators shipped samples as frozen whole blood, isolated PBMCs, or DNA extracted from either of those sample types. On this clone: Its antigen is still unknown. The sample holds no much larger clone one base away, and base qualities are not on file.

Recombination linked TRBV19 to TRBJ1-3; TRBD1 is possibly the D segment (6 matching bases). Sequencing used peripheral blood. The source of this sequence is an elderly woman in a cohort sampled during active COVID-19. The nucleotides are TGTGCCAGTAGTTCCCTATGGACAGTCTCTGGAAACACCATATATTTT. Its protein is CASSSLWTVSGNTIYF.